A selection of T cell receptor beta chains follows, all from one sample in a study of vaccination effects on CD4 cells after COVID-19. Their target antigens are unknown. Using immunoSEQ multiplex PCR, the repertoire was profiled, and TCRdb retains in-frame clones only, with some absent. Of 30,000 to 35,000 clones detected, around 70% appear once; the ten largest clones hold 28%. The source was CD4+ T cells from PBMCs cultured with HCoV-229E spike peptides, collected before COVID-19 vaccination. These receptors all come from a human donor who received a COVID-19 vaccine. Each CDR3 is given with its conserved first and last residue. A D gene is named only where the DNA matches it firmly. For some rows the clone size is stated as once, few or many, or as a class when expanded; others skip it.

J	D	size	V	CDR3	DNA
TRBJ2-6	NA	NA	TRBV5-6	CASSLYSGANVLTF	TGTGCCAGCAGCTTATACTCTGGGGCCAACGTCCTGACTTTC
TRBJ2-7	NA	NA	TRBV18	CASSPVGFSSYEQYF	TGTGCCAGCTCACCAGTCGGGTTTAGCTCCTACGAGCAGTACTTC
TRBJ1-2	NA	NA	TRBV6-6	CASSQLEQGSGYTF	TGTGCCAGCAGTCAACTCGAACAGGGTAGCGGCTACACCTTC
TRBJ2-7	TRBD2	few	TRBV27	CASSIAGGYEQYF	TGTGCCAGCAGTATAGCGGGAGGGTACGAGCAGTACTTC
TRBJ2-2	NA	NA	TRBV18	CASSPQNTGELFF	TGTGCCAGCTCACCTCAAAACACCGGGGAGCTGTTTTTT
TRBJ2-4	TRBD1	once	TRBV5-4	CASSEQGVKNIQYF	TGTGCCAGCAGCGAGCAGGGGGTAAAAAACATTCAGTACTTC
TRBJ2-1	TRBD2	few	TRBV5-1	CASSSQLAGRYEQFF	TGCGCCAGCAGCTCTCAACTAGCGGGAAGATATGAGCAGTTCTTC
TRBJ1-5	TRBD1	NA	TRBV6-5	CAVGTDRGRNQPQHF	TGTGCCGTGGGAACGGACAGGGGGCGCAATCAGCCCCAGCATTTT
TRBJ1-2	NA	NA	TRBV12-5	CASGLVLGRENPYGYTF	TGTGCTAGTGGTTTGGTACTCGGCAGGGAGAACCCCTATGGCTACACCTTC
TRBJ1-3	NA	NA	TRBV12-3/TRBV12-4	CASSFTGNTIYF	TGTGCCAGCAGTTTTACTGGAAACACCATATATTTT
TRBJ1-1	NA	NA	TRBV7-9	CASSLVQLTNTEAFF	TGTGCCAGCAGCTTGGTCCAACTAACTAACACTGAAGCTTTCTTT
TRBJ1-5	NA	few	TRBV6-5	CASSPDTNQPQHF	TGTGCCAGCAGTCCGGACACTAATCAGCCCCAGCATTTT
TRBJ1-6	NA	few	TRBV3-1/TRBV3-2	CASSQSGTYNSPLHF	TGTGCCAGCAGCCAATCAGGGACGTATAATTCACCCCTCCACTTT
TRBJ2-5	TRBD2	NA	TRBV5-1	CASSHRSRPSGRETQYF	TGCGCCAGCAGCCATCGATCCAGGCCTAGCGGACGGGAGACCCAGTACTTC
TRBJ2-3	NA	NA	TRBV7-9	CASSPKPRTQYF	TGTGCCAGCAGCCCCAAGCCCCGTACGCAGTATTTT
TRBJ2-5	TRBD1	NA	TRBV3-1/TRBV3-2	CASSRTGVGETQYF	TGTGCCAGCAGCCGTACAGGGGTGGGGGAGACCCAGTACTTC
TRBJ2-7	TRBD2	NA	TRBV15	CATSRDQLAGGSEQYF	TGTGCCACCAGCAGAGACCAACTAGCGGGGGGGAGTGAGCAGTACTTC
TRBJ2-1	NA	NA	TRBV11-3	CASSRDGSSYNEQFF	TGTGCCAGCAGCAGGGACGGGAGCTCCTACAATGAGCAGTTCTTC
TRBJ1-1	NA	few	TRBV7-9	CASRQGEGTEAFF	TGTGCCAGCAGACAGGGAGAGGGCACTGAAGCTTTCTTT
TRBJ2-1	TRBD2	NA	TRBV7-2	CASSTLLALKYNEQFF	TGTGCCAGCAGCACGCTACTAGCGTTAAAATACAATGAGCAGTTCTTC
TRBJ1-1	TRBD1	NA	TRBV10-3	CAISEFKTGGNTEAFF	TGTGCCATCAGTGAGTTCAAGACAGGGGGGAACACTGAAGCTTTCTTT
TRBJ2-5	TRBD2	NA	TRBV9	CASSRTSGVKTQYF	TGTGCCAGCAGCCGGACTAGCGGGGTAAAGACCCAGTACTTC
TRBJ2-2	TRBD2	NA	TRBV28	CASKTGLAGNTGELFF	TGTGCCAGCAAAACAGGACTAGCGGGTAACACCGGGGAGCTGTTTTTT
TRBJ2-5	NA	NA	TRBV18	CASSPPGGPQETQYF	TGTGCCAGCTCACCACCCGGGGGCCCCCAAGAGACCCAGTACTTC
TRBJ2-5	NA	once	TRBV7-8	CASSQAGTETQYF	TGTGCCAGCAGCCAAGCAGGGACGGAGACCCAGTACTTC
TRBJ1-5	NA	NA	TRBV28	CASSRGDSSNQPQHF	TGTGCCAGCAGTCGGGGGGACTCCAGCAATCAGCCCCAGCATTTT
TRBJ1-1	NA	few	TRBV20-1	CSVGQNTEAFF	TGCAGTGTTGGCCAGAACACTGAAGCTTTCTTT
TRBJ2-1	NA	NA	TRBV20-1	CSASPYNEQFF	TGCAGTGCTAGCCCGTACAATGAGCAGTTCTTC
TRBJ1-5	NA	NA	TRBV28	CASSLGNQPQHF	TGTGCCAGCAGTTTAGGGAATCAGCCCCAGCATTTT
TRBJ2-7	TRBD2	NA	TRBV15	CATSRIRLAAYEQYF	TGTGCCACCAGCAGAATCCGACTAGCGGCCTACGAGCAGTACTTC
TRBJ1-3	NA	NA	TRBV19	CASQYRVSSGNTIYF	TGTGCCAGTCAGTATCGCGTGAGCTCTGGAAACACCATATATTTT
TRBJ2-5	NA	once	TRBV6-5	CASSPRHPRRETQYF	TGTGCCAGCAGTCCCCGCCACCCGCGGCGAGAGACCCAGTACTTC
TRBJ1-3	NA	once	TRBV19	CASSIPLRSVGNTIYF	TGTGCCAGTAGTATCCCCTTGCGGTCTGTTGGAAACACCATATATTTT
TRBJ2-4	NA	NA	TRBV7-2	CASSSRVMHIQYF	TGTGCCAGCAGCTCCCGCGTTATGCACATTCAGTACTTC
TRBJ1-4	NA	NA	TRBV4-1	CASSQDRSGVNEKLFF	TGCGCCAGCAGCCAAGATCGGTCAGGGGTCAATGAAAAACTGTTTTTT
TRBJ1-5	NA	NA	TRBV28	CASSFWTVKYNQPQHF	TGTGCCAGCAGTTTCTGGACAGTAAAGTACAATCAGCCCCAGCATTTT
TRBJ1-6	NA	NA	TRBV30	CASRPLMSYNSPLHF	TGTGCCTCTCGACCCCTTATGAGCTATAATTCACCCCTCCACTTT
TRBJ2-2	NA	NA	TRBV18	CASSSGPLFTGELFF	TGTGCCAGCTCATCGGGACCATTGTTCACCGGGGAGCTGTTTTTT
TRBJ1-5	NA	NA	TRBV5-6	CASSIRGQPQHF	TGTGCCAGCAGCATAAGGGGTCAGCCCCAGCATTTT
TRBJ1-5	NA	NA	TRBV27	CASSPTADGQPQHF	TGTGCCAGCAGTCCAACGGCTGATGGCCAGCCCCAGCATTTT
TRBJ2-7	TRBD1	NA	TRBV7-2	CASSWGQGAYEQYF	TGTGCCAGCAGCTGGGGACAGGGGGCCTACGAGCAGTACTTC
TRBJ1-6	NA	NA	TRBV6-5	CASRGIMVDSPLHF	TGTGCCAGCAGAGGGATAATGGTTGATTCACCCCTCCACTTT
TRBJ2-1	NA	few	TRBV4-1	CASSPVFGEQFF	TGCGCCAGCAGCCCCGTTTTTGGTGAGCAGTTCTTC
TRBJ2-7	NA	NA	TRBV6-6	CASSYRRGDAYEQYF	TGTGCCAGCAGTTACCGACGCGGCGACGCCTACGAGCAGTACTTC
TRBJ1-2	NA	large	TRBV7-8	CASSLVAQRMGVKANYGYTF	TGTGCCAGCAGCTTAGTAGCCCAACGAATGGGGGTCAAGGCTAACTATGGCTACACCTTC
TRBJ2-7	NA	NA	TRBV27	CASRQGDNEQYF	TGTGCCAGCAGACAGGGTGACAACGAGCAGTACTTC
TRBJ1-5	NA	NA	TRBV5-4	CASSIKDQPQHF	TGTGCCAGCAGCATTAAGGATCAGCCCCAGCATTTT
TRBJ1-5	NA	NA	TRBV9	CASSVSGESNQPQHF	TGTGCCAGCAGCGTATCCGGAGAGAGCAATCAGCCCCAGCATTTT
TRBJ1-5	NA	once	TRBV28	CASLLGGQVWNQPQHF	TGTGCCAGCTTGCTGGGGGGCCAGGTATGGAATCAGCCCCAGCATTTT
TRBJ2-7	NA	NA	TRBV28	CASRGDTYEQYF	TGTGCCAGCAGGGGGGATACCTACGAGCAGTACTTC
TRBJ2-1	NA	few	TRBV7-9	CASSLATYNEQFF	TGTGCCAGCAGCTTAGCGACTTACAATGAGCAGTTCTTC
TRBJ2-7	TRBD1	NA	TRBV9	CASSRDRVHEQYF	TGTGCCAGTTCCCGGGACAGGGTCCACGAGCAGTACTTC
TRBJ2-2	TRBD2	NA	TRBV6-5	CASSYGLAGDTGELFF	TGTGCCAGCAGTTACGGGCTAGCGGGAGACACCGGGGAGCTGTTTTTT
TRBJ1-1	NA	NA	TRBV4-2	CASSQDSWGTEAFF	TGTGCCAGCAGCCAAGACAGCTGGGGGACTGAAGCTTTCTTT
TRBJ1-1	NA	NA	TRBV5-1	CASSLGSGRGNTEAFF	TGCGCCAGCAGCTTGGGTTCGGGCAGGGGAAACACTGAAGCTTTCTTT
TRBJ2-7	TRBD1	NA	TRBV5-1	CASSSGTGVGEQYF	TGCGCCAGCAGCTCAGGGACAGGGGTCGGCGAGCAGTACTTC
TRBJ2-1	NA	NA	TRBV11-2	CASSGGLSSYNEQFF	TGTGCCAGCAGCGGGGGGTTGAGCTCCTACAATGAGCAGTTCTTC
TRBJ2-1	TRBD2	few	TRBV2	CASRGTSGRVGEQFF	TGTGCCAGCAGGGGGACTAGCGGGAGAGTCGGTGAGCAGTTCTTC
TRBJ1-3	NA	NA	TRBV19	CASSIRYGPGNGNTIYF	TGTGCCAGTAGTATTCGATACGGCCCAGGAAACGGAAACACCATATATTTT